These 27 T cell receptor beta chains were all obtained from the same sample, sequenced in a study of shared clonotypes between healthy human individuals. This table comes from immunoSEQ multiplex PCR, and its TCRdb copy is limited to in-frame clones, with some not included. Of 2.3 million or so clones listed, more than 85% were seen once; the top ten hold around 0.4%. Specimen: naive CD4+ T cells from PBMCs. Subset denoted: CD45RA+ positively selected. These receptors originate from a man aged 18-30 years in good health. Some clones in this sample may be carry-over from other donors' samples.

As concerns this clone: This CDR3 is also generated by other DNA sequences in the sample. The V and J genes are TRBV7-8 and TRBJ2-7; 11 positions agree with TRBD1. This CDR3 is built from 13 residues. Losses at the gene ends were 5 bases for V and 5 bases for J; bases not matched to a gene: 2. Germline V lookup: CDR1 SGHVS, CDR2 FQNEAQ. The CDR3 loop reads CASSRDRGDEQYF. CDR3 bases: TGTGCCAGCAGCCGGGACAGGGGGGACGAGCAGTACTTC.

The chain employs TRBV28 and TRBJ1-1, with D possibly TRBD1 on 5 matching bases. The germline V gene has CDR1 MDHEN and CDR2 SYDVKM. CDR3 size: 13 residues. Trimming took off 7 bases at V and 5 bases at J, with 14 bases between the two ends. The CDR3 DNA reads TGTGCCAGCATTGCACCAGGGATTACTGAAGCTTTCTTT. It specifies CASIAPGITEAFF.

This clone has a handful of counts. Different DNA sequences within this sample yield the same CDR3. The chain recombines TRBV18 with TRBJ2-5; 7 nucleotides line up with TRBD2. CDR1 is KGHSH, CDR2 LQKENI, per germline. The CDR3 is 13 residues long. V shed 3 bases and J 5 bases; nucleotides not matched to a gene: 3. Here the CDR3 reads CASSPPGRETQYF. CDR3 coding DNA: TGTGCCAGCTCACCCCCCGGGAGGGAGACCCAGTACTTC.

This clone was counted a single time. V is TRBV28 and J is TRBJ2-7; TRBD1 agrees at 8 bases. Trimming removed 6 bases from V and 0 bases from J; junction bases left unmatched: 7. The germline V gene encodes CDR1 MDHEN and CDR2 SYDVKM. CDR3 length: 15 residues. CDR3 DNA: TGTGCCAGCAGCTCCCGTGGACAGGGCTCCTACGAGCAGTACTTC. Protein: CASSSRGQGSYEQYF.

This chain connects TRBV7-2 to TRBJ1-3; 7 bases map to TRBD1. The CDR3 loop spans 16 amino acids. Germline V gives CDR1 SGHTA, CDR2 FQGNSA. V was clipped by 6 bases and J by 1 base; unmatched bases: 9. The CDR3 region is CASREPGQLSGNTIYF. CDR3 coding DNA: TGTGCCAGCAGGGAACCGGGACAGTTGTCTGGAAACACCATATATTTT.

The chain carries TRBV7-9 and TRBJ2-7; 9 bases line up with TRBD1. The CDR3 covers 16 residues. Trimming took 0 bases from V and 5 from J; bases not matched to a gene: 8. Per germline, CDR1 SEHNR and CDR2 FQNEAQ (reference sequence). The DNA for the CDR3 is TGTGCCAGCAGCTTAGCCCTAGGACAGGGGTGGGACGAGCAGTACTTC. Amino acids: CASSLALGQGWDEQYF.

As concerns this clone: This same CDR3 is encoded by further DNA sequences in the sample. This CDR3 reads CASSLDGDSNQPQHF. The CDR3 region has the DNA TGCGCCAGCAGTCTCGACGGGGATAGCAATCAGCCCCAGCATTTT. The V call is TRBV5-1, the J call TRBJ1-5; D unresolved. V dropped 5 bases and J dropped 0 bases, with 12 bases sitting between them. Germline-derived CDR1 and CDR2 are SGHRS and YFSETQ. CDR3 size: 15 residues. The full variable domain, rest sourced from reference TRBV5-1 and TRBJ1-5, is KAGVTQTPRYLIKTRGQQVTLSCSPISGHRSVSWYQQTPGQGLQFLFEYFSETQRNKGNFPGRFSGRQFSNSRSEMNVSTLELGDSALYLCASSLDGDSNQPQHFGDGTRLSIL.

The chain recombines TRBV2 with TRBJ2-1, with D possibly matching TRBD2 (6 bases). Trimming took 1 base from V and 2 from J, leaving 9 bases between them. The CDR3 has 15 amino acids. The germline V gene encodes CDR1 SNHLY and CDR2 FYNNEI. CDR3: CASSEGASAYNEQFF. The CDR3 DNA sequence: TGTGCCAGCAGTGAAGGGGCTAGCGCCTACAATGAGCAGTTCTTC.

This clone appeared once. This rearrangement joins TRBV27 to TRBJ2-5, with 12 nucleotides matching TRBD2. V lost 2 bases and J lost 5; bases outside the gene matches: 9. CDR1 is MNHEY, CDR2 SMNVEV, per germline (reference sequence). The CDR3 consists of 17 residues. The CDR3 nucleotides are TGTGCCAGCAGTTTAAGGCCGACTAGCGGGAGCCACGAGACCCAGTACTTC. It yields the protein CASSLRPTSGSHETQYF.

This clone was counted only a few times. This chain connects TRBV6-5 to TRBJ1-1; D unclear. Germline lookup yields CDR1 MNHEY and CDR2 SVGAGI. Trimming removed 7 bases at V and 8 bases at J, with 11 bases between. The CDR3 loop spans 11 amino acids. The CDR3 protein is CASMGWAEAFF. The DNA for the CDR3 is TGTGCCAGCATGGGATGGGCGGAAGCTTTCTTT.

V is TRBV6-6 and J is TRBJ1-4; tentative D call: TRBD1 (5 bases). V was clipped by 3 bases and J by 7 bases, with 12 bases between them. Looked up from germline, CDR1 is MNHNY and CDR2 is SVGAGI (reference sequence). This CDR3 is 14 amino acids long. CDR3 protein: CASSYSGRGEKLFF. The CDR3 nucleotides are TGTGCCAGCAGTTATTCAGGGCGGGGTGAAAAACTGTTTTTT.

For this clone: This CDR3 is also generated by other DNA sequences in the sample. The chain uses TRBV7-2 and TRBJ2-3, with 8 bases matching TRBD1. V dropped 3 bases and J dropped 4; count of bases not matched to a gene: 3. CDR1 is SGHTA and CDR2 is FQGNSA in the germline V gene. The length of the CDR3 is 14 residues. CDR3 amino acids: CASSFDRGPDTQYF. CDR3 DNA: TGTGCCAGCAGCTTTGACAGGGGCCCAGATACGCAGTATTTT.

The chain links TRBV7-5 to TRBJ1-2. TRBV7-5 is deemed a pseudogene. The CDR3 extends over 16 amino acids. In DNA form, the CDR3 reads TGTGTCAGAAGCTTTGAACGGGGCCAATGGAACTATGGCTACACCTTC. Its translation: CVRSFERGQWNYGYTF.

The chain uses TRBV28 and TRBJ1-2; D is unclear. This CDR3 is 12 amino acids long. V was trimmed by 4 bases and J by 7 bases, leaving 10 bases between them. The germline V gene has CDR1 MDHEN and CDR2 SYDVKM. CDR3 loop: CASSSYDGGYTF. CDR3 nucleotide sequence: TGTGCCAGCAGTTCCTACGACGGTGGCTACACCTTC.

This clone was recorded only once. The V call is TRBV5-1, the J call TRBJ2-1, with 10 bases identical to TRBD2. Germline CDR1 and CDR2: SGHRS and YFSETQ. This CDR3 contains 15 residues. V lost 4 bases and J lost 5; bases outside the gene matches: 6. The CDR3 DNA reads as TGCGCCAGCAGCACCCTAAGCGGGGGGGACAATGAGCAGTTCTTC. This encodes CASSTLSGGDNEQFF.

The J gene is TRBJ1-2, the V gene TRBV29-1; a possible D gene is TRBD1 (6 bases). This CDR3 comprises 10 residues. Germline lookup yields CDR1 SQVTM and CDR2 ANQGSEA. V was trimmed by 6 bases and J by 6 bases, leaving 8 bases between them. The CDR3 coding sequence is TGCAGCGTCGGGGACAATGGCTACACCTTC. Translated: CSVGDNGYTF.

This chain links TRBV28 with TRBJ1-3; unclear D gene. Trimming removed 8 bases at V and 4 bases at J, with 9 bases between. From germline, CDR1 is MDHEN and CDR2 SYDVKM. The CDR3 runs 12 residues. CDR3 bases: TGTGCCAGCCTTAAACCGGGAAACACCATATATTTT. Protein product: CASLKPGNTIYF.

The table lists this clone with a count of one. V gene TRBV28 combines with J gene TRBJ2-5; possible D gene TRBD2, 5 bases. This CDR3 contains 15 residues. V lost 3 bases and J lost 3, with 14 bases in between. Per germline, CDR1 MDHEN and CDR2 SYDVKM. DNA of the CDR3: TGTGCCAGCAGTTTGAGGAGGTTGGGTAAAGAGACCCAGTACTTC. It specifies CASSLRRLGKETQYF.

This clone was seen only once. The CDR3 spells CASSFWQGDYGYTF. The CDR3 DNA sequence: TGTGCCAGCAGTTTTTGGCAGGGGGACTATGGCTACACCTTC. The chain links TRBV27 to TRBJ1-2; 7 nucleotides match TRBD1. CDR1 MNHEY and CDR2 SMNVEV come from the germline V gene (reference sequence). V shed 3 bases, J shed 3 bases, and the junction held 4 bases outside the gene matches. The CDR3 sequence is 14 residues long.

The chain has TRBV15 and TRBJ2-7, with D tentatively TRBD2 (6 bases). The germline gives CDR1 LNHNV, CDR2 YYDKDF (reference sequence). V lost 1 base to trimming and J lost 5 bases, with 15 bases between them. The CDR3 is 15 amino acids. The CDR3, as DNA: TGTGCCACCAGCAGAGGCATCGCACGCGGGAACGAGCAGTACTTC. It codes for CATSRGIARGNEQYF.

V gene TRBV9 combines with J gene TRBJ2-2; 7 bases agree with TRBD1. The V gene end was trimmed by 4 bases and the J gene end by 4 bases; junction bases not matched to a gene: 16. CDR1 and CDR2 from the germline V gene are SGDLS and YYNGEE. This CDR3 contains 18 residues. The CDR3 DNA is TGTGCCAGCAGCACCCACGTGGGGCAGGGGGTTAGCACCGGGGAGCTGTTTTTT. Its translation: CASSTHVGQGVSTGELFF.

This chain uses TRBV18 with TRBJ2-1, with TRBD1 matching 8 bases. Germline CDR1 is KGHSH and CDR2 is LQKENI. V trimming: 1 base; J trimming: 3 bases; junction bases outside the gene matches: 2. The CDR3 totals 15 residues. The CDR3 DNA follows: TGTGCCAGCTCACCACAACAGGGGGACTACAATGAGCAGTTCTTC. Encoded protein: CASSPQQGDYNEQFF.

The chain carries TRBV28 and TRBJ1-2, with TRBD1 identical over 8 bases. With V trimmed by 4 bases and J by 1 base, 5 bases remained unmatched. Germline values: CDR1 MDHEN, CDR2 SYDVKM. This CDR3 spans 15 amino acids. DNA for the CDR3: TGTGCCAGCAGTTGGTTACAGGGGGGTAACTATGGCTACACCTTC. Amino acid sequence: CASSWLQGGNYGYTF.

This clone was seen only once. The genes are TRBV4-2 and TRBJ2-1, with 8 positions matching TRBD2. The V gene's germline CDR1 is LGHNA and CDR2 YNFKEQ. The CDR3 sequence is 17 residues long. With V trimmed by 1 base and J by 8 bases, 13 bases remained unmatched. The CDR3 loop reads CASSQVPLAGGPHEQFF. The DNA of the CDR3 is TGTGCCAGCAGCCAAGTCCCCCTAGCGGGCGGGCCTCATGAGCAGTTCTTC.

To note about this clone: Other nucleotide sequences in the sample specify the same CDR3. The chain has TRBV5-1 and TRBJ1-5; no definite D call. The length of the CDR3 is 14 residues. V lost 4 bases and J lost 3, with 11 bases in between. In germline, CDR1 is SGHRS, CDR2 YFSETQ. The CDR3 spells CASSPTGPNQPQHF. CDR3 in DNA: TGCGCCAGCAGCCCCACCGGACCCAATCAGCCCCAGCATTTT.

This chain joins TRBV15 and TRBJ2-1, with TRBD2 matching 14 bases. From germline, CDR1 is LNHNV and CDR2 YYDKDF (reference sequence). Trimming removed 3 bases from V and 9 bases from J; junction bases left unmatched: 7. This CDR3 is 16 amino acids long. For the CDR3, the DNA is TGTGCCACCAGCAGGCGGGGACTAGCGGGAGCGCCTGAGCAGTTCTTC. It encodes CATSRRGLAGAPEQFF.

As for this clone: Different DNA sequences within this sample yield the same CDR3. V and J are TRBV11-2 and TRBJ1-2; weak D call: TRBD1 (6 bases). Germline-derived CDR1 and CDR2 are SGHAT and FQNNGV. V was shortened by 0 bases and J by 8 bases, with 7 bases between the two germline ends. The CDR3 totals 12 residues. The CDR3 reads CASSLEGGGYTF. Here the CDR3 DNA reads TGTGCCAGCAGCTTAGAAGGGGGAGGCTACACCTTC.